Listed here are 26 T cell receptor beta chains from one sample, sequenced in a study of blood T cell repertoires in COVID-19. Generated by immunoSEQ multiplex PCR, the TCRdb table keeps only in-frame clones and is missing some. The top ten clones hold 4.8% of a sample with approximately 220,000 clones, 83% of them seen once. Sequenced sample: PBMCs or T cells enriched from blood (not recorded which). These receptors were collected from a woman in her forties or fifties who had been exposed to COVID-19.

V usage is TRBV28 and J usage is TRBJ1-5; D remains ambiguous. Germline loops: CDR1 MDHEN, CDR2 SYDVKM. This CDR3 has 13 residues. V lost 7 bases and J 3 bases, leaving 10 bases between the germline ends. The CDR3, as DNA: TGTGCCAGCATGACTGGATTCAATCAGCCCCAGCATTTT. This encodes CASMTGFNQPQHF.

V and J are TRBV7-8 and TRBJ2-2; a possible D gene is TRBD2 (5 bases). The CDR3 totals 14 residues. The germline gives CDR1 SGHVS, CDR2 FQNEAQ. Deletions cut 5 bases from V and 4 bases from J, with 11 bases between. The CDR3 DNA follows: TGTGCCAGCAGCGCCGGACTTCCCACCGGGGAGCTGTTTTTT. Protein: CASSAGLPTGELFF.

As DNA, the CDR3 is TGTGCCAGCAGCCGTAGCGGGGGGGCCCACAATGAGCAGTTCTTC. Translated: CASSRSGGAHNEQFF. The chain carries TRBV11-2 and TRBJ2-1; 11 bases line up with TRBD2. The germline V gene has CDR1 SGHAT and CDR2 FQNNGV. This CDR3 comprises 15 residues. After removal of 5 bases from V and 5 bases from J, the junction contained 5 bases not matched to a gene.

This chain connects TRBV2 to TRBJ2-1, with D possibly TRBD2 on 5 matching bases. From germline, CDR1 is SNHLY and CDR2 FYNNEI. Trimming left V 1 base short and J 4 bases short, with 11 bases between. This CDR3 comprises 15 residues. CDR3 in amino acids: CASSEVTGSYNEQFF. CDR3 nucleotides: TGTGCCAGCAGTGAAGTCACGGGGAGTTACAATGAGCAGTTCTTC.

This chain connects TRBV7-3 to TRBJ1-1; 7 nucleotides agree with TRBD1. CDR3 size: 13 residues. Germline lookup yields CDR1 SGHTA and CDR2 FQGTGA. V shed 2 bases, J shed 4 bases, and the junction held 1 base outside the gene matches. The CDR3 loop is CASSLSGGTEAFF. In DNA, the CDR3 is TGTGCCAGCAGCTTATCAGGGGGCACTGAAGCTTTCTTT.

The V and J genes are TRBV19 and TRBJ2-1; D possibly corresponds to TRBD1 (6 bases). Germline lookup yields CDR1 LNHDA and CDR2 SQIVND (reference sequence). Trimming took off 6 bases at V and 0 bases at J, with 15 bases between the two ends. This CDR3 region has 16 residues. This chain's CDR3 is CASRTVAGASYNEQFF. CDR3 DNA: TGTGCCAGTAGAACAGTAGCAGGGGCCTCCTACAATGAGCAGTTCTTC.

This chain uses TRBV4-3 with TRBJ2-3; a weak D match, TRBD2 (6 bases). CDR3 length equals 15 residues. Between the trimmed V and J ends, which lost 6 bases and 0 bases, there was a span of 13 bases. In germline, CDR1 is LGHNA, CDR2 YSLEER. CDR3 in DNA: TGCGCCAGCAGTCCGACTAGGCGGAGCACAGATACGCAGTATTTT. This translates into CASSPTRRSTDTQYF.

The chain recombines TRBV9 with TRBJ1-4; D is ambiguous. Germline-derived CDR1 and CDR2 are SGDLS and YYNGEE. The CDR3 totals 15 residues. V lost 0 bases to trimming and J lost 0 bases, with 6 bases between them. CDR3 sequence reads: CASSVGTSTNEKLFF. For the CDR3, the DNA is TGTGCCAGCAGCGTAGGTACATCAACTAATGAAAAACTGTTTTTT.

J is TRBJ1-1 and V is TRBV28; D unresolved. V was trimmed by 3 bases and J by 0 bases, leaving 5 bases between them. CDR1 MDHEN and CDR2 SYDVKM come from the germline V gene. This CDR3 has 13 amino acids. DNA of the CDR3: TGTGCCAGCAGTTTCAGGATGAACACTGAAGCTTTCTTT. This gives the protein CASSFRMNTEAFF.

This chain connects TRBV6-5 to TRBJ2-1, with TRBD2 matching 7 bases. Germline V gene lookup returns CDR1 MNHEY and CDR2 SVGAGI. The CDR3 runs 15 residues. Unmatched junction bases numbered 10, after V lost 6 bases and J lost 5 bases. CDR3 DNA: TGTGCCAGCAGCCTAAATCGCGGGGGTCACAATGAGCAGTTCTTC. Encoded protein: CASSLNRGGHNEQFF.

This chain links TRBV7-9 with TRBJ2-3; 8 bases map to TRBD1. Germline loops: CDR1 SEHNR, CDR2 FQNEAQ (reference sequence). The junction had 6 bases not matched to a gene; V was cut back by 5 bases and J by 5 bases. This CDR3 region has 14 residues. The CDR3, as DNA: TGTGCCAGCAGCCCCCTAGGGACAGGAGATACGCAGTATTTT. Its translation is CASSPLGTGDTQYF.

This clone was detected once. The chain joins TRBV27 to TRBJ1-1; 8 nucleotides line up with TRBD1. The CDR3 consists of 16 residues. After removal of 3 bases from V and 1 base from J, the junction contained 7 bases not matched to a gene. Per germline, CDR1 MNHEY and CDR2 SMNVEV (reference sequence). CDR3 residues: CASSFQGASPNTEAFF. DNA of the CDR3: TGTGCCAGCAGTTTTCAGGGGGCCTCCCCGAACACTGAAGCTTTCTTT.

The chain joins TRBV7-8 to TRBJ2-5; TRBD1 agrees at 7 bases. V was pared by 3 bases and J by 1 base, with 5 bases of the junction left unmatched. This CDR3 region has 15 residues. Germline CDR1 and CDR2: SGHVS and FQNEAQ. The CDR3 loop is CASSLGQSLQETQYF. The CDR3 DNA is TGTGCCAGCAGCTTGGGACAGAGCCTCCAAGAGACCCAGTACTTC.

The gene calls are TRBV4-1 and TRBJ2-1, with 7 bases identical to TRBD2. Germline values: CDR1 MGHRA, CDR2 YSYEKL. The CDR3 has 16 residues. Losses at the gene ends were 2 bases for V and 7 bases for J; bases not matched to a gene: 11. The CDR3 DNA follows: TGCGCCAGCAGCCAACTCCCGGGGCGGGGGTGGAATGAGCAGTTCTTC. Protein product: CASSQLPGRGWNEQFF.

The rearrangement joins TRBV4-1 to TRBJ1-4; tentative D call: TRBD1 (6 bases). The germline V gene has CDR1 MGHRA and CDR2 YSYEKL. The CDR3 loop spans 17 amino acids. V dropped 1 base and J dropped 4 bases, with 16 bases sitting between them. The CDR3 DNA sequence: TGCGCCAGCAGCCAAGGGAGGCAGGGGCTGAGTAATGAAAAACTGTTTTTT. Translated, it gives CASSQGRQGLSNEKLFF.

This clone occurred once. The rearrangement joins TRBV18 to TRBJ2-5, with D unclear. With 3 bases removed from V and 3 bases from J, the gap between germline ends came to 5 bases. The CDR3 consists of 12 residues. From germline, CDR1 is KGHSH and CDR2 LQKENI. CDR3: CASSPSEETQYF. In DNA form, the CDR3 reads TGTGCCAGCTCACCCTCGGAAGAGACCCAGTACTTC.

The chain has TRBV7-3 and TRBJ2-5; D is possibly TRBD1 (5 bases). The length of the CDR3 is 15 residues. From germline, CDR1 is SGHTA and CDR2 FQGTGA. The V end lost 5 bases, the J end lost 2 bases, and 15 bases lay between the germline ends. As DNA, the CDR3 is TGTGCCAGCAGCCCGCAGGGTGGCCGACAAGAGACCCAGTACTTC. Its protein product is CASSPQGGRQETQYF. The full variable domain, with the rest looked up from reference TRBV7-3 and TRBJ2-5, is GAGVSQTPSNKVTEKGKYVELRCDPISGHTALYWYRQSLGQGPEFLIYFQGTGAADDSGLPNDRFFAVRPEGSVSTLKIQRTERGDSAVYLCASSPQGGRQETQYFGPGTRLLVL.

The chain's CDR3 is CASSLTRGANTGELFF. CDR3 bases: TGCGCCAGCAGCTTGACCAGGGGGGCGAACACCGGGGAGCTGTTTTTT. This sequence joins TRBV5-1 and TRBJ2-2; a weak D match, TRBD1 (7 bases). Per the germline V gene, CDR1 is SGHRS and CDR2 is YFSETQ. Trimming took 1 base from V and 0 from J, leaving 10 bases between them. The CDR3 is 16 amino acids. Full variable domain (missing parts from reference TRBV5-1 and TRBJ2-2): KAGVTQTPRYLIKTRGQQVTLSCSPISGHRSVSWYQQTPGQGLQFLFEYFSETQRNKGNFPGRFSGRQFSNSRSEMNVSTLELGDSALYLCASSLTRGANTGELFFGEGSRLTVL.

The rearrangement joins TRBV28 to TRBJ2-2; D is possibly TRBD2 (7 bases). Germline V lookup: CDR1 MDHEN, CDR2 SYDVKM. V lost 7 bases, J lost 4 bases, and 10 bases lay in between. The CDR3 runs to 13 residues. CDR3 loop: CASMRGGTGELFF. The CDR3, as DNA: TGTGCCAGCATGAGGGGGGGCACCGGGGAGCTGTTTTTT.

This CDR3 reads CASSTTGSGKLFF. The CDR3 bases are TGTGCCAGCAGTACTACAGGGAGCGGAAAACTGTTTTTT. The rearrangement links TRBV2 to TRBJ1-4; the D gene is possibly TRBD1 (6 bases). This CDR3 is built from 13 residues. With 5 bases removed from V and 10 bases from J, the gap between germline ends came to 14 bases. Germline V gives CDR1 SNHLY, CDR2 FYNNEI.

The rearrangement uses TRBV6-1 and TRBJ2-7; 10 bases fit TRBD1. Germline values: CDR1 MNHNS, CDR2 SASEGT. The CDR3 consists of 14 residues. V lost 3 bases and J lost 7; bases outside the gene matches: 6. CDR3 DNA: TGTGCCAGCAGTGACGGGACAGGGGAGAAGGAGCAGTACTTC. This translates into CASSDGTGEKEQYF.

The chain combines TRBV19 with TRBJ1-5; a possible D gene is TRBD1 (5 bases). Between the trimmed V and J ends, which lost 4 bases and 7 bases, there was a span of 14 bases. The CDR3 totals 14 residues. Germline values: CDR1 LNHDA, CDR2 SQIVND (reference sequence). The CDR3 reads CASSSRTGGQPQHF. The CDR3 nucleotides are TGTGCCAGTAGTAGTCGGACGGGGGGACAGCCCCAGCATTTT.

V and J are TRBV6-2 or TRBV6-3 and TRBJ2-5; the match to TRBD2 covers 15 bases. The V segment lost 2 bases and the J segment 0 bases; nucleotides outside the gene matches: 10. This CDR3 is built from 20 residues. Germline CDR1 MNHEY, CDR2 SVGEGT. CDR3 bases: TGTGCCAGCAGTTACGACGGGACTAGCGGGGGGCCACGATACCAAGAGACCCAGTACTTC. It yields the protein CASSYDGTSGGPRYQETQYF.

In its sample, this clone was seen a few times. This chain joins TRBV11-2 and TRBJ1-2; 7 bases line up with TRBD1. Germline CDR1 reads SGHAT; CDR2 reads FQNNGV. This CDR3 is 15 amino acids long. The trim removed 3 bases at V and 3 bases at J, leaving 7 bases unmatched. CDR3 coding DNA: TGTGCCAGCAGCTTTGATCGCAGGGGGGACTATGGCTACACCTTC. Encoded protein: CASSFDRRGDYGYTF.

CDR3 protein: CATSAYGENTIYF. CDR3 nucleotides: TGTGCCACCAGCGCGTATGGAGAAAACACCATATATTTT. The rearrangement uses TRBV15 and TRBJ1-3; no clear D gene. CDR1 and CDR2 (germline): LNHNV, YYDKDF (reference sequence). V shed 5 bases and J shed 6 bases, with 11 bases lying between them. The CDR3 totals 13 residues.

This clone appeared once. Here the CDR3 reads CASSSKGTLTQYF. The DNA of the CDR3 is TGTGCCAGCAGCTCTAAGGGGACTCTTACGCAGTATTTT. This chain connects TRBV7-7 to TRBJ2-3, with TRBD2 as a possible D gene (6 bases). The CDR3 sequence is 13 residues long. Germline CDR1 SSHAT, CDR2 FNYEAQ (reference sequence). Trimming pared 4 bases from V and 8 bases from J, leaving 13 bases between.